This is a list of T cell receptor beta chains from one sample in a study of cytomegalovirus exposure and HLA in healthy donors. Using immunoSEQ multiplex PCR, the repertoire was profiled, and TCRdb retains in-frame clones only, with some absent. The data contain fewer than 150,000 clones, about three quarters of them singletons. Sequenced sample: PBMCs. The source of these receptors is a woman aged 40 to 50 in good health and CMV-seropositive. Each CDR3 is given with its conserved first and last residue. D genes are given only for firm matches.

v_gene	d_gene	CDR3aa
TRBV6-6	.	CASTPRGRAYGYTF
TRBV5-1	.	CASSFTGANEVETQYF
TRBV6-5	TRBD1	CASRRDRGRGPQHF
TRBV19	TRBD1	CASSHRGLYEQYF
TRBV7-7	.	CASSPKRSRGDNEQFF
TRBV7-9	TRBD2	CASSLKAGLADLNTDTQYF
TRBV18	TRBD1	CASSTQGNSNQPQHF
TRBV19	.	CASSDRGGSIYGYTF
TRBV4-2	TRBD2	CASSQLAGDSTDTQYF
TRBV10-3	TRBD1	CATTGTGVGTEAFF
TRBV7-2	TRBD1	CASSPDRDNYGYTF
TRBV7-8	TRBD2	CASSLGVGGGNEQYF
TRBV9	TRBD1	CASSVGQGTETQYF
TRBV10-3	.	CAGGGSEWEAFF
TRBV28	.	CASSPSYGGYEQYF
TRBV2	.	CASSEREVGNQPQHF
TRBV2	TRBD1	CASSEALGDRIYEQYF
TRBV11-2	.	CASSLIERSTEAFF
TRBV9	TRBD1	CASSAGTDSGNTIYF
TRBV28	.	CASSLMGGPSMNTEAFF
TRBV5-1	.	CASSSTPPSTQYF
TRBV7-9	.	CASSPRGTQGGIQYF
TRBV4-2	.	CASSQGGWERGGNEKLFF
TRBV7-9	TRBD1	CASSPDAGTGFDTEAFF
TRBV6-5	TRBD1	CASSPPGQGYEQYF
TRBV4-1	TRBD1	CASSQQGVGQETQYF
TRBV15	.	CATSWGGSEAFF
TRBV5-1	.	CASSFRVGASYTF
TRBV7-2	.	CATGDFEETQYF
TRBV4-2	TRBD1	CASSRSGQGMEGYTF
TRBV7-6	.	CASSFSRVQETQYF
TRBV7-9	TRBD1	CASSLLRTGRIRNTGELFF
TRBV7-9	.	CASSPQGSYGYTF
TRBV19	.	CASSIDDTYEQYF
TRBV2	.	CASPRQAEAFF
TRBV5-1	TRBD1	CASSVGTAAEAFF
TRBV4-3	TRBD1	CASSHKTRTGGREETQYF
TRBV19	.	CASARRNTGELFF
TRBV2	TRBD2	CASIVGGPGYEQYF
TRBV4-3	.	CASSQRAGSSMIYNEQFF